Below, one T cell receptor beta chain is given with its context. A much larger clone lies one base from this, so it may be a read error. Other nucleotide sequences from this sample produce the same CDR3. All enrollees were about 18 to 89 years old and from 24 US areas. This entry comes from a study of blood T cell repertoires in COVID-19. The length of the CDR3 is 16 residues. Germline loops: CDR1 SGHRS, CDR2 YFSETQ. Clones were sequenced by immunoSEQ multiplex PCR, and TCRdb holds only the in-frame ones, with some missing. The sample lists approximately 300,000 clones; approximately 90% were seen once.

Material: PBMCs or T cells enriched from blood (not recorded which). This receptor was obtained from a woman between 18 and 29 years old who had recovered from COVID-19. This rearrangement joins TRBV5-1 to TRBJ1-1; TRBD1 agrees at 7 bases. In DNA, the CDR3 is TGCGCCCGCAGCTTGCTAGGGGGCGGGGGGGCCACTGAAGCTTTCTTT. This translates into CARSLLGGGGATEAFF.